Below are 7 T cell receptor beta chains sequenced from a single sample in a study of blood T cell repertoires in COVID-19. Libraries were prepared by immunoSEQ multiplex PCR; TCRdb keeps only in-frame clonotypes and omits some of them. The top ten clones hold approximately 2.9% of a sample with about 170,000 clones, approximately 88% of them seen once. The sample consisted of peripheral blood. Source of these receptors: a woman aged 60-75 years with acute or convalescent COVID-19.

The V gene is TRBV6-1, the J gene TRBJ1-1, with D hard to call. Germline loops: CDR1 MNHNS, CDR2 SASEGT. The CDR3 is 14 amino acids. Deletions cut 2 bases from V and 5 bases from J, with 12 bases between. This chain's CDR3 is CASSEWAGETEAFF. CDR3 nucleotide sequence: TGTGCCAGCAGTGAATGGGCAGGTGAAACTGAAGCTTTCTTT.

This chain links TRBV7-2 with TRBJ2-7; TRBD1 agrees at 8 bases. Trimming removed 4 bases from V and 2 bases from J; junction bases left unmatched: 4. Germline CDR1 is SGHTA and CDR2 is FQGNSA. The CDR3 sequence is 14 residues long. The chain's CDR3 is CASSSGQGPYEQYF. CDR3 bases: TGTGCCAGCAGCTCTGGACAGGGACCCTACGAGCAGTACTTC. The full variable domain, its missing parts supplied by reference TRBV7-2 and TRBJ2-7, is GAGVSQSPSNKVTEKGKDVELRCDPISGHTALYWYRQSLGQGLEFLIYFQGNSAPDKSGLPSDRFSAERTGGSVSTLTIQRTQQEDSAVYLCASSSGQGPYEQYFGPGTRLTVT.

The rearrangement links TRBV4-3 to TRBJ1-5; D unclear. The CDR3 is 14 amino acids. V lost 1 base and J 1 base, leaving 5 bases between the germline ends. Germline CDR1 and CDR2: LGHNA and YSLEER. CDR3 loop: CASSQARSNQPQHF. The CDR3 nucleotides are TGCGCCAGCAGCCAAGCGCGGAGCAATCAGCCCCAGCATTTT.

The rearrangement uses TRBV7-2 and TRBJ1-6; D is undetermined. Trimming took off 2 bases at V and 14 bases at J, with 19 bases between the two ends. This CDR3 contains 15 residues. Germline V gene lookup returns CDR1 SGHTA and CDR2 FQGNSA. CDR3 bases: TGTGCCAGCAGCTTAACGCGGAATGTAGGCGGGGCCCTCCACTTT. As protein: CASSLTRNVGGALHF. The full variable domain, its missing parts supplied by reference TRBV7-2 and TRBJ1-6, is GAGVSQSPSNKVTEKGKDVELRCDPISGHTALYWYRQSLGQGLEFLIYFQGNSAPDKSGLPSDRFSAERTGGSVSTLTIQRTQQEDSAVYLCASSLTRNVGGALHFGNGTRLTVT.

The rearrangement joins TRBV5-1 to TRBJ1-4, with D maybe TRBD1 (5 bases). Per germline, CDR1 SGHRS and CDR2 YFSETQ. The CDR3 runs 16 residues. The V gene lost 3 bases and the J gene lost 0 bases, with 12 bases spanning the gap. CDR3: CASSSGGTATNEKLFF. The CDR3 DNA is TGCGCCAGCAGCTCCGGGGGGACCGCAACTAATGAAAAACTGTTTTTT.

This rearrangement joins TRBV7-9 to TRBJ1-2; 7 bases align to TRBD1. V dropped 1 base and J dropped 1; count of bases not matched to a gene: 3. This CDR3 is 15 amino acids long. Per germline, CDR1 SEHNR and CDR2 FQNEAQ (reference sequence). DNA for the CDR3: TGTGCCAGCAGCTTAGGACAGGGCCTTAACTATGGCTACACCTTC. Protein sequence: CASSLGQGLNYGYTF.

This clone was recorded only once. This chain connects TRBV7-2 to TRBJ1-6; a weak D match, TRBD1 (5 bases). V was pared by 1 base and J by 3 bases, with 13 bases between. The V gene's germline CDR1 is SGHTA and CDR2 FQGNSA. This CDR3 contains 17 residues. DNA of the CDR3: TGTGCCAGCAGCTTAGGAGATGGGGGGGGCTATAATTCACCCCTCCACTTT. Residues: CASSLGDGGGYNSPLHF.